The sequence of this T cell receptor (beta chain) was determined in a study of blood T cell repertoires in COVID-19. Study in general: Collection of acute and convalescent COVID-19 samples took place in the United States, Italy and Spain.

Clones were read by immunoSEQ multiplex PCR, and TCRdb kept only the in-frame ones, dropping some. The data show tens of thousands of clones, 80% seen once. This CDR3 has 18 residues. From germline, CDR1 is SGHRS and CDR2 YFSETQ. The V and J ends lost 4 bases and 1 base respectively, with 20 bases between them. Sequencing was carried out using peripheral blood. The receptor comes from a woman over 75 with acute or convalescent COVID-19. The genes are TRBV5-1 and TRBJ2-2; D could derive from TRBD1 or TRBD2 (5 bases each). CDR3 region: CASSVGRRQFLNTGELFF. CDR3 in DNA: TGCGCCAGCAGCGTGGGACGGCGACAATTCTTGAACACCGGGGAGCTGTTTTTT.